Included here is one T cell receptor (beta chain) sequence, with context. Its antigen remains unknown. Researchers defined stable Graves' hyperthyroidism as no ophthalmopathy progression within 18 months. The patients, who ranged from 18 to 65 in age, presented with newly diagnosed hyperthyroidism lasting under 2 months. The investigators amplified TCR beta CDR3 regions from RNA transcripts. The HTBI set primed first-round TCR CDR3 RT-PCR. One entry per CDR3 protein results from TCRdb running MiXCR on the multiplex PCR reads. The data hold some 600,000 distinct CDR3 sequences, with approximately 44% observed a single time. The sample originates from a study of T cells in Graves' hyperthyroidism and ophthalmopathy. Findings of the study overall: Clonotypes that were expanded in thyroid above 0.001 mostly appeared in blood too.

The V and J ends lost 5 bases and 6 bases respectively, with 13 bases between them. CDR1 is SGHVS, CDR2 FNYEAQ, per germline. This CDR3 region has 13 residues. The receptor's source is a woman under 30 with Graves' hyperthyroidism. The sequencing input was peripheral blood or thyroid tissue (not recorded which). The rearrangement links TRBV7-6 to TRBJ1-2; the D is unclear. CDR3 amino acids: CASSPGDVDGYTF. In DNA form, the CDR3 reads TGTGCCAGCAGCCCCGGGGATGTTGATGGCTACACCTTC.